This T cell receptor (beta chain) was observed in a study of blood T cells in healthy people across ages. CDR1 ENHRY and CDR2 SYGVKD come from the germline V gene. CDR3 length equals 12 residues. This clonotype was observed a few times. What it binds is not known. Donors gave approximately 9.9 milliliters of peripheral blood apiece. The total RNA that was extracted per sample amounted to at least 5.5 micrograms. For the second PCR, which ran for about 7 to 12 cycles, a sample-barcoded 5' primer and a J-beta primer mix were used. TCRdb independently ran MiXCR on the 5' RACE reads; one entry per CDR3 protein. This sample has 790,000 or so distinct CDR3 sequences, with less than 60% found just once. The study, taken as a whole, reports: Unsorted PBMC input precluded a conclusive naive versus antigen-experienced comparison. Both naive CD4+ cell counts and diversity were greater in long-lived donors than in aged donors.

V gene TRBV10-3 combines with J gene TRBJ2-7; D not resolved. The J call is in doubt because the DNA end fits TRBJ2-5 better. The sequence derives from an elderly man in good health. What was sequenced was blood. CDR3 sequence reads: CAISESVETQYF. CDR3 DNA sequence: TGTGCCATCAGTGAGTCGGTGGAGACCCAGTACTTC.